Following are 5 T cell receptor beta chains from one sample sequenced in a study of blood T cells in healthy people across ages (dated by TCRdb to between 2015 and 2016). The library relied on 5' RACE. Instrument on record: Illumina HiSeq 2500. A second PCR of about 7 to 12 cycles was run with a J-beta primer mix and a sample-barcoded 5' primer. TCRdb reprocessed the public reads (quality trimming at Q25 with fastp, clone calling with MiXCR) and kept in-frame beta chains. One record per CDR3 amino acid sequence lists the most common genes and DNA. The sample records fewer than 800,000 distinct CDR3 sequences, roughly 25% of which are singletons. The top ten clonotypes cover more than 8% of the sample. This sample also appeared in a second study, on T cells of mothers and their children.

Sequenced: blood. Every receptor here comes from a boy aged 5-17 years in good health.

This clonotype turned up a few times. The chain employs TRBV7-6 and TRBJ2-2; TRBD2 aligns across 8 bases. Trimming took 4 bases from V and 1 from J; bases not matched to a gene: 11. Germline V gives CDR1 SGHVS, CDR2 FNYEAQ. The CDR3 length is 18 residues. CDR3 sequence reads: CASSYGLAGDKNTGELFF. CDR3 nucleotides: TGTGCCAGCAGCTACGGACTAGCCGGGGACAAGAACACCGGGGAGCTGTTTTTT.

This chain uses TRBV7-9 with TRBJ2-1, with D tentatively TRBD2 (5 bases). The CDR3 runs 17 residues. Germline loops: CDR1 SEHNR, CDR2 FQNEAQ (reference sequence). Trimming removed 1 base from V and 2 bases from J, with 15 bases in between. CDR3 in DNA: TGTGCCAGCAGCTTAGTGGTAGCGAAGGGCCCCTACAATGAGCAGTTCTTC. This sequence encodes CASSLVVAKGPYNEQFF. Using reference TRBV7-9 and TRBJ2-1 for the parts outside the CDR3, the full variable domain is DTGVSQNPRHKITKRGQNVTFRCDPISEHNRLYWYRQTLGQGPEFLTYFQNEAQLEKSRLLSDRFSAERPKGSFSTLEIQRTEQGDSAMYLCASSLVVAKGPYNEQFFGPGTRLTVL.

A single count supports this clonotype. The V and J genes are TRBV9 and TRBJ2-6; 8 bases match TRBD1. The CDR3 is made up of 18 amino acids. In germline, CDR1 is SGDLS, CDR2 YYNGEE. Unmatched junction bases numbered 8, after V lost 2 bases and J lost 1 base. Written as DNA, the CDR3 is TGTGCCAGCAGCGTTCCGGGACAGGAGACATCTGGGGCCAACGTCCTGACTTTC. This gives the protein CASSVPGQETSGANVLTF.

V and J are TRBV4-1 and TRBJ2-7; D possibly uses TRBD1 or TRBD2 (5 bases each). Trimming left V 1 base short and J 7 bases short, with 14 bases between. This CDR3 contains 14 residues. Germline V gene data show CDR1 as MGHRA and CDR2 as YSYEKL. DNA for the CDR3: TGCGCCAGCAGCCAAGCGGGGCATAGTTTGGAGCAGTACTTC. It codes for CASSQAGHSLEQYF.

The CDR3 coding sequence is TGTGCCAGCTACCTGGGGCAAAGAAAAGAGACCCAGTACTTC. Translating gives CASYLGQRKETQYF. V is TRBV21-1 and J is TRBJ2-5; TRBD1, the D gene given by the table, was not confirmed from the DNA. TRBV21-1 corresponds to a pseudogene. The CDR3 sequence is 14 residues long.